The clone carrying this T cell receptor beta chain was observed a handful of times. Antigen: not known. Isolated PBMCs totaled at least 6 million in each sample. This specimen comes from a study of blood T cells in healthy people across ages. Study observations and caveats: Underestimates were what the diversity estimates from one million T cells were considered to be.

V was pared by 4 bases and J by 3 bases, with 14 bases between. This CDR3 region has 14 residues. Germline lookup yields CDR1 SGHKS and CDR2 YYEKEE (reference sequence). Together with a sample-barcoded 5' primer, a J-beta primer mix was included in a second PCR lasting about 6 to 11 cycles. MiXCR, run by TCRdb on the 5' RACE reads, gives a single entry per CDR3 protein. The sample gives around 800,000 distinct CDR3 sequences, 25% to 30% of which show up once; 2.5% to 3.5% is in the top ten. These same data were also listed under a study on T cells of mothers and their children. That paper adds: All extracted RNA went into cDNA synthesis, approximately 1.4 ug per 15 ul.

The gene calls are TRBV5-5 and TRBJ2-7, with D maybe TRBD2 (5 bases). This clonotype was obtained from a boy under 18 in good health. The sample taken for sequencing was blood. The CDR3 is CASSASPRGYEQYF. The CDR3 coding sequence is TGTGCCAGCAGCGCCTCACCCCGGGGCTACGAGCAGTACTTC. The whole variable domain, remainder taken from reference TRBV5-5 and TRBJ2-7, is DAGVTQSPTHLIKTRGQQVTLRCSPISGHKSVSWYQQVLGQGPQFIFQYYEKEERGRGNFPDRFSARQFPNYSSELNVNALLLGDSALYLCASSASPRGYEQYFGPGTRLTVT.